Presented here are 5 T cell receptor beta chains from one specimen sequenced in a study of Ad26.COV2.S vaccination and SARS-CoV-2 variants. Treatment denoted: some 20 received Ad26.COV2.S at low or high dose, single or two shots; roughly 5 received placebo; per-sample allocation not given. Material that was analyzed had been drawn on day 63 after the first vaccine or placebo injection. Measured with immunoSEQ multiplex PCR; TCRdb has only the in-frame clones, and not every one. In the table there are around 400,000 clones, around 89% of which are singletons. The sample consisted of peripheral blood, taken in a trial of Ad26.COV2.S vaccine versus placebo. The receptors stem from a person between 18 and 65 years old who received the Ad26.COV2.S COVID-19 vaccine or a placebo.

CDR3 in DNA: TGTGCCAGCAGCTTGGGCCGGACAGATGGCTACACCTTC. Translated, it gives CASSLGRTDGYTF. The rearrangement uses TRBV5-4 and TRBJ1-2; TRBD1 might be the D (6 bases). CDR1 and CDR2 (germline): SGHNT, YYREEE (reference sequence). The length of the CDR3 is 13 residues. The V and J ends lost 0 bases and 6 bases respectively, with 9 bases between them.

The rearrangement links TRBV6-2 or TRBV6-3 to TRBJ2-4, with TRBD2 identical over 13 bases. The CDR3 length is 19 residues. Trimming removed 5 bases from V and 3 bases from J; junction bases left unmatched: 13. From germline, CDR1 is MNHEY and CDR2 SVGEGT. DNA of the CDR3: TGTGCCAGCAGTAGGGGACTAGCGGGGAGGCCTCGAGACAAAAACATTCAGTACTTC. Translating it yields CASSRGLAGRPRDKNIQYF.

This chain links TRBV24-1 with TRBJ2-3; the D gene is possibly TRBD2 (5 bases). Germline assignment: CDR1 KGHDR and CDR2 SFDVKD. Trimming took off 5 bases at V and 4 bases at J, with 15 bases between the two ends. The CDR3 loop spans 15 amino acids. The CDR3 here is CATSVSGIWADTQYF. CDR3 in DNA: TGTGCCACCAGTGTGTCGGGAATTTGGGCAGATACGCAGTATTTT.

The gene calls are TRBV7-2 and TRBJ2-1; TRBD1 matches at 7 bases. The germline V gene has CDR1 SGHTA and CDR2 FQGNSA. The V and J ends lost 4 bases and 3 bases, in that order; junction bases with no gene match: 9. The CDR3 totals 16 residues. DNA for the CDR3: TGTGCCAGCAGCTCCAACAGGGGTGGGGTCTACAATGAGCAGTTCTTC. It translates to CASSSNRGGVYNEQFF. Full variable domain (remainder filled in from reference TRBV7-2 and TRBJ2-1): GAGVSQSPSNKVTEKGKDVELRCDPISGHTALYWYRQSLGQGLEFLIYFQGNSAPDKSGLPSDRFSAERTGGSVSTLTIQRTQQEDSAVYLCASSSNRGGVYNEQFFGPGTRLTVL.

The chain couples TRBV6-1 to TRBJ2-3; 7 nucleotides match TRBD1. This CDR3 region has 14 residues. After removal of 3 bases from V and 4 bases from J, the junction contained 4 bases not matched to a gene. Germline assignment: CDR1 MNHNS and CDR2 SASEGT. CDR3 region: CASSDVTGPDTQYF. CDR3 sequence (DNA): TGTGCCAGCAGTGACGTGACAGGGCCAGATACGCAGTATTTT.